This T cell receptor beta chain was sequenced in a study of T-cell memory formation after mild COVID-19. This clonotype was found a few times. TCR alpha and TCR beta cDNA libraries with sample barcodes and UMIs came from 5'RACE using constant-segment primers. TCRdb re-derived calls from the 5' RACE reads in MiXCR, one entry per CDR3 protein. The sample consists of nearly 250,000 distinct CDR3 sequences, approximately 15% of them appearing once. The CDR3 totals 16 residues. Germline V gene lookup returns CDR1 SGHAT and CDR2 FQNNGV. Germline trimming cut 1 base from V and 9 bases from J; bases unmatched to any gene: 3.

Sequenced: PBMCs or a T cell subset sorted from them (not recorded which). The chain recombines TRBV11-2 with TRBJ2-1, with TRBD2 matching 16 bases. The receptor was derived from an adult woman who had mild COVID-19 (a few samples of this study predate the infection). Cell type and time point are not known. The CDR3 nucleotides are TGTGCCAGCAGCTTAGGAGGGACTAGCGGGAGGGTTGAGCAGTTCTTC. The encoded protein is CASSLGGTSGRVEQFF.